This passage covers 8 T cell receptor beta chains from one sample sequenced in a study of early T cells in non-severe SARS-CoV-2 infection. TCRdb fed the 5' RACE reads into MiXCR, producing one record per CDR3 protein. The table records 45,000 to 55,000 distinct CDR3 sequences, 6.2% of them present only once. The material sequenced was whole blood. The origin of the receptors is an adult who was a healthcare worker with PCR-confirmed SARS-CoV-2 infection or an uninfected control (not recorded which).

This clonotype occurred many times. The chain combines TRBV11-3 with TRBJ2-3; 11 nucleotides agree with TRBD2. Germline V gene lookup returns CDR1 SGHNT and CDR2 YENEEA. This CDR3 region has 17 residues. The J segment lost 2 bases and the V segment lost 0 bases, leaving 4 bases of the junction unmatched. The CDR3 region has the DNA TGTGCCAGCAGCTTAGACCCACTAGCGGGGGCCACAGATACGCAGTATTTT. This translates into CASSLDPLAGATDTQYF.

Many counts were recorded for this clonotype. The chain joins TRBV28 to TRBJ1-2; no definite D call. Germline V gives CDR1 MDHEN, CDR2 SYDVKM. The CDR3 runs to 12 residues. Trimming shortened V by 3 bases and J by 3 bases, and 5 bases separated the two germline ends. The CDR3 sequence: CASSLRDYGYTF. The CDR3 coding sequence is TGTGCCAGCAGTTTGAGAGACTATGGCTACACCTTC.

This clonotype was seen ten or more times. V is TRBV20-1 and J is TRBJ1-1; 11 bases agree with TRBD1. Germline V CDR1 and CDR2: DFQATT, SNEGSKA (reference sequence). This CDR3 spans 16 amino acids. The V and J ends lost 5 bases and 4 bases, in that order; junction bases with no gene match: 12. Here the CDR3 reads CSAPSRDRGFGTEAFF. The CDR3, as DNA: TGCAGTGCTCCATCCCGGGACAGGGGGTTTGGCACTGAAGCTTTCTTT.

This clonotype was seen at least ten times. The CDR3 sequence: CASSFLPSALDNEQFF. The CDR3 coding sequence is TGTGCCAGCAGTTTTCTGCCGAGCGCCCTCGACAATGAGCAGTTCTTC. The chain combines TRBV6-6 with TRBJ2-1; D not resolved. This CDR3 comprises 16 residues. Germline V gene sequence: CDR1 MNHNY, CDR2 SVGAGI (reference sequence). Trimming pared 4 bases from V and 5 bases from J, leaving 18 bases between.

In its sample, this clonotype was seen many times. In DNA, the CDR3 is TGTGCCAGCAGGTCTCCCGGGAACACTGAAGCTTTCTTT. This translates into CASRSPGNTEAFF. V and J are TRBV5-4 and TRBJ1-1, with no clear D. CDR1 and CDR2 from the germline V gene are SGHNT and YYREEE (reference sequence). V dropped 5 bases and J dropped 1 base, with 9 bases sitting between them. This CDR3 comprises 13 residues.

This clonotype has only a few counts. The J gene is TRBJ2-1, the V gene TRBV12-3 or TRBV12-4, with 9 bases fitting TRBD2. The CDR3 runs 12 residues. The V segment lost 6 bases and the J segment 10 bases; nucleotides outside the gene matches: 4. The CDR3 here is CASRPSGVEQFF. The CDR3 DNA sequence: TGTGCCAGCAGGCCTAGCGGGGTCGAGCAGTTCTTC.

There are many counts of this clonotype. The rearrangement uses TRBV20-1 and TRBJ2-3; TRBD2 aligns across 11 bases. CDR3 length: 15 amino acids. V was clipped by 3 bases and J by 2 bases; unmatched bases: 4. CDR1 and CDR2 from the germline V gene are DFQATT and SNEGSKA (reference sequence). DNA for the CDR3: TGCAGTGCTAGCGAGACTAGCGGGATCACAGATACGCAGTATTTT. This translates into CSASETSGITDTQYF.

This clonotype was observed a handful of times. The CDR3 spells CASSLDHNQPQHF. For the CDR3, the DNA is TGTGCCAGCAGCTTAGACCACAATCAGCCCCAGCATTTT. The rearrangement uses TRBV7-2 and TRBJ1-5; D not resolved. The germline V gene has CDR1 SGHTA and CDR2 FQGNSA. CDR3 size: 13 residues. Trimming cost V 1 base and J 3 bases, with 4 bases left between them.